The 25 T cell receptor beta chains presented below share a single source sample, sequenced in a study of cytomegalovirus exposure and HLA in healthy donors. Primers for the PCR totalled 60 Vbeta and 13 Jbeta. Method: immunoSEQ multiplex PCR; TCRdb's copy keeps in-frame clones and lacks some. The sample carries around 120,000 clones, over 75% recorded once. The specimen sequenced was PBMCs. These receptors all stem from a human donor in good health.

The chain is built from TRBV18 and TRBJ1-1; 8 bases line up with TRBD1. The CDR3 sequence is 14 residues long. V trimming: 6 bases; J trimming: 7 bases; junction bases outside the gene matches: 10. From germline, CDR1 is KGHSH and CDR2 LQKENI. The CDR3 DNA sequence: TGTGCCAGCTCCCCGGGGCAGGGGGCGATTGAAGCTTTCTTT. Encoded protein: CASSPGQGAIEAFF.

The CDR3 nucleotides read TGTGCCAGCGAGCCGGGTCGCGGGACTAGCGGGAGTATTGAGCAGTTCTTC. Its protein is CASEPGRGTSGSIEQFF. The chain joins TRBV7-9 to TRBJ2-1, with 14 bases fitting TRBD2. In germline, CDR1 is SEHNR, CDR2 FQNEAQ (reference sequence). This CDR3 contains 17 residues. Germline trimming cut 8 bases from V and 9 bases from J; bases unmatched to any gene: 15.

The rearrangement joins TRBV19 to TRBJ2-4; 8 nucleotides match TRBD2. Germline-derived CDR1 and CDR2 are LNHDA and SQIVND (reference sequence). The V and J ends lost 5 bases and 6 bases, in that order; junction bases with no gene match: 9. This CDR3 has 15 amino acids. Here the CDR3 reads CASSQQRERRNIQYF. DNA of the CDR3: TGTGCCAGTAGTCAACAGCGGGAGCGGAGAAACATTCAGTACTTC.

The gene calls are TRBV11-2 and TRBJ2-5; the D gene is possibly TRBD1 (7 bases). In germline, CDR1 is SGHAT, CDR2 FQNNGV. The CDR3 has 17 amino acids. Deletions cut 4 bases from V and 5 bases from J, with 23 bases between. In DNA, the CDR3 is TGTGCCAGCAGCTACGGGGCCGGAGGGGGCGCGGGGGAGACCCAGTACTTC. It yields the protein CASSYGAGGGAGETQYF.

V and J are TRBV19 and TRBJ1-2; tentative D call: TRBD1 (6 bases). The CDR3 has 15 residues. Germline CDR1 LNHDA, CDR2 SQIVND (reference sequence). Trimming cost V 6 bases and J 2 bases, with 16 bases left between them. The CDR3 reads CASSLDRLINYGYTF. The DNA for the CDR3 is TGTGCCAGTAGCTTGGACAGACTCATCAACTATGGCTACACCTTC.

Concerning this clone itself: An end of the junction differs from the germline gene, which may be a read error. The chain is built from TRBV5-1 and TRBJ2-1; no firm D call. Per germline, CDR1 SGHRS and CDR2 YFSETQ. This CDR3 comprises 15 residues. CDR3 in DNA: TGCGCCAGCAGCTTGGGTGCATATGGGCTAAACTTCAAGATCTTC. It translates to CASSLGAYGLNFKIF.

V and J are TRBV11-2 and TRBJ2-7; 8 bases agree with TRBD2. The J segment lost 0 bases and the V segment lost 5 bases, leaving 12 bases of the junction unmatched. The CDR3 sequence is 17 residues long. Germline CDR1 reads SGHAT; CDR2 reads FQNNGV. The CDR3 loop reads CASSPSGGMAGSYEQYF. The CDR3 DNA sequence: TGTGCCAGCAGCCCCTCGGGGGGGATGGCGGGCTCCTACGAGCAGTACTTC.

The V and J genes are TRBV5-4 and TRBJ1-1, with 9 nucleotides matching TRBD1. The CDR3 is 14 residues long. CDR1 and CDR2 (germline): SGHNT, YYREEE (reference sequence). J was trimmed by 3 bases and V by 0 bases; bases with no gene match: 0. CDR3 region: CASSLGTGDTEAFF. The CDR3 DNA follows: TGTGCCAGCAGCTTGGGGACAGGGGACACTGAAGCTTTCTTT.

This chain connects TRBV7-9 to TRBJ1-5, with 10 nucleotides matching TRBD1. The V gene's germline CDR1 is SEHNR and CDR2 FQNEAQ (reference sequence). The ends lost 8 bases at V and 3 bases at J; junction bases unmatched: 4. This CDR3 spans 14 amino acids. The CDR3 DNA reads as TGTGCCAGCCGTGGACAGGGGGACAATCAGCCCCAGCATTTT. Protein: CASRGQGDNQPQHF.

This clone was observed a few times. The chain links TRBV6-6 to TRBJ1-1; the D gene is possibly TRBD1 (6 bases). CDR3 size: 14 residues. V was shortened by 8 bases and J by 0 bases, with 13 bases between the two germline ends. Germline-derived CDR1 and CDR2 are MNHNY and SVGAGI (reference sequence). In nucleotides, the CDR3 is TGTGCCAGCGTACGGGACACCTTGAACACTGAAGCTTTCTTT. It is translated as CASVRDTLNTEAFF.

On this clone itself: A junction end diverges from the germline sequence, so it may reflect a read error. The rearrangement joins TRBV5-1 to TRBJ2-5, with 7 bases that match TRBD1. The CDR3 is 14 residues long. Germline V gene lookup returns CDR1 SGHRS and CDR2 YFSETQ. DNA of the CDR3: TGCGCCAGCAGCAGGGACAGTACCAAAGAGGCCCAGTACTTC. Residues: CASSRDSTKEAQYF.

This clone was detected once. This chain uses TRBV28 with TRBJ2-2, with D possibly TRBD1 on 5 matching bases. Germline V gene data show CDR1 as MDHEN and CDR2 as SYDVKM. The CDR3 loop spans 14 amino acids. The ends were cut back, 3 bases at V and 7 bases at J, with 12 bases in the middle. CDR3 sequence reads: CASSFGRAGGELFF. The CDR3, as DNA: TGTGCCAGCAGTTTTGGCAGGGCTGGCGGGGAGCTGTTTTTT.

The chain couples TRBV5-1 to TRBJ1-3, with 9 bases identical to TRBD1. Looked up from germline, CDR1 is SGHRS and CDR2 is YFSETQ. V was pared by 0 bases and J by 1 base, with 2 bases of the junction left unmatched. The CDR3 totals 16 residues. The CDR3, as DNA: TGCGCCAGCAGCTTGGGGGGGACAGGGTCTGGAAACACCATATATTTT. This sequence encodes CASSLGGTGSGNTIYF.

The CDR3, as DNA: TGTGCCAGCAGCCCAAACGTCGGGGGTCGCACTGAAGCTTTCTTT. This codes for CASSPNVGGRTEAFF. The gene calls are TRBV11-3 and TRBJ1-1; possibly TRBD1 for D (5 bases). The V gene lost 5 bases and the J gene lost 4 bases, with 17 bases spanning the gap. Germline V gene sequence: CDR1 SGHNT, CDR2 YENEEA. The length of the CDR3 is 15 residues. The complete variable domain, with remaining parts taken from reference TRBV11-3 and TRBJ1-1, reads EAGVVQSPRYKIIEKKQPVAFWCNPISGHNTLYWYLQNLGQGPELLIRYENEEAVDDSQLPKDRFSAERLKGVDSTLKIQPAELGDSAVYLCASSPNVGGRTEAFFGQGTRLTVV.

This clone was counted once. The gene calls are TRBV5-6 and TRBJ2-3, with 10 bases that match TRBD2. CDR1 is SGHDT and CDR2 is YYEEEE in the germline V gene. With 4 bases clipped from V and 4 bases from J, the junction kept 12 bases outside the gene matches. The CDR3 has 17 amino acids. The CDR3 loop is CASSTRTSGVRADTQYF. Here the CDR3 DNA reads TGTGCCAGCAGCACGCGGACTAGCGGTGTCAGGGCAGATACGCAGTATTTT.

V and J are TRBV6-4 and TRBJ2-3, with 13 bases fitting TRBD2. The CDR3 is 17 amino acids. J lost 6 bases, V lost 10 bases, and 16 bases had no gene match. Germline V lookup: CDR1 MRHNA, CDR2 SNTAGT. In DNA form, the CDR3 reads TGTGCCACCAGAAGGACTAGCGGGAGTCTTACGGGGGATACGCAGTATTTT. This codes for CATRRTSGSLTGDTQYF.

The CDR3 DNA follows: TGCAGTGCTAGACTACCCTATGGCTACACCTTC. This encodes CSARLPYGYTF. This chain links TRBV20-1 with TRBJ1-2; no firm D call. The V end was cut by 2 bases, the J end by 4 bases, with 5 bases between. The CDR3 loop spans 11 amino acids. CDR1 and CDR2 (germline): DFQATT, SNEGSKA (reference sequence).

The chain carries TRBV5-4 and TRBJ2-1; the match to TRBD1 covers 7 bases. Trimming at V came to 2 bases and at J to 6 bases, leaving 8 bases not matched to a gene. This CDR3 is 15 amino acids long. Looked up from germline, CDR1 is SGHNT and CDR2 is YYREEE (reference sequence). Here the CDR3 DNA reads TGTGCCAGCAGCTTTACAAGGGGGCCAAGCAATGAGCAGTTCTTC. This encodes CASSFTRGPSNEQFF.

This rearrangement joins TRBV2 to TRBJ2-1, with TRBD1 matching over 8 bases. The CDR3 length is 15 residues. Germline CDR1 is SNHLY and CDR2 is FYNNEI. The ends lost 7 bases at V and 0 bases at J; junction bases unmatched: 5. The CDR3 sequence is CASNGDRSSYNEQFF. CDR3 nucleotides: TGTGCCAGCAACGGGGACAGGAGCTCCTACAATGAGCAGTTCTTC.

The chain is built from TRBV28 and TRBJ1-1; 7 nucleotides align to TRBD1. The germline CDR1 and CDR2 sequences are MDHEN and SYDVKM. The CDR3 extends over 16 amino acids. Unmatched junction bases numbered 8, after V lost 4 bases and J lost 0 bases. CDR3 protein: CASSYRQGPMNTEAFF. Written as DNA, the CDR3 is TGTGCCAGCAGTTACCGACAGGGCCCCATGAACACTGAAGCTTTCTTT.

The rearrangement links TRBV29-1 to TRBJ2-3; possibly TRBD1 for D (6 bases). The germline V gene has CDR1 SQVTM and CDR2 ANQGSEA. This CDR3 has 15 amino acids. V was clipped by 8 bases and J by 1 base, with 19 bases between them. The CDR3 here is CSSDPTGSGTDTQYF. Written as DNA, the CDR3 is TGCAGCTCGGACCCTACAGGGTCGGGCACAGATACGCAGTATTTT.

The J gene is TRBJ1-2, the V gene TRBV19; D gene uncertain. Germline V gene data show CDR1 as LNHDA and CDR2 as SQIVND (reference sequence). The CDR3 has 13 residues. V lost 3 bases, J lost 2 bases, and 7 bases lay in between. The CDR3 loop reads CASSIDTNYGYTF. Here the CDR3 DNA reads TGTGCCAGTAGTATCGACACAAACTATGGCTACACCTTC.

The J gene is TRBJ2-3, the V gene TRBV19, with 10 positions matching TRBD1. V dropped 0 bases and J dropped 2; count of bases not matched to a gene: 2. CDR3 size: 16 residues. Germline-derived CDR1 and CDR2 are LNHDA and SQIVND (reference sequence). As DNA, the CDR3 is TGTGCCAGTAGTATAGAAGGGACAGGGGCCACAGATACGCAGTATTTT. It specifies CASSIEGTGATDTQYF.

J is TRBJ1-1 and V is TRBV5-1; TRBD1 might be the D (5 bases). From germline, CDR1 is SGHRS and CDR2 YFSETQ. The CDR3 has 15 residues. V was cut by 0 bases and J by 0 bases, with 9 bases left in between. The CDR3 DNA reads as TGCGCCAGCAGCTTGGGACCGGGGGTGAACACTGAAGCTTTCTTT. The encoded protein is CASSLGPGVNTEAFF.

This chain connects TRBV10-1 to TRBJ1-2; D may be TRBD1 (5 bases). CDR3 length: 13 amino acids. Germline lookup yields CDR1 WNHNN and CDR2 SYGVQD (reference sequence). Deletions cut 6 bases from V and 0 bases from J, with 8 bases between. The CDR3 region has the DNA TGCGCCAGCAGCCAGGACACTAACTATGGCTACACCTTC. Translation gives CASSQDTNYGYTF.